This T cell receptor beta chain derives from a study of blood T cell repertoires in COVID-19. Across the whole study: Acute and convalescent COVID-19 specimens originated in the United States, Italy and Spain. Sources were T cells, B-cell-depleted T cells, or PBMCs; the material itself was cDNA or gDNA.

In the authors' methods: Amplification with reference gene primers provided the estimates of nucleated cell counts. Only in-frame clones appear in the TCRdb table, and some are missing; sequencing was by immunoSEQ multiplex PCR. V and J calls and clone size come straight from that table; D and trimming were deduced from the DNA. The sample shows around 140,000 clones, 86% of them seen only once. Seattle participants joined during active infection and were tracked over time. From germline, CDR1 is KGHDR and CDR2 SFDVKD. CDR3 length: 17 amino acids. V gave up 3 bases and J gave up 5 bases; unmatched junction bases: 9.

Sequenced material: peripheral blood. The genes are TRBV24-1 and TRBJ2-2, with 9 bases that match TRBD1. The TCR sequence derives from a woman aged 70-85 years with COVID-19, enrolled during active disease. CDR3 residues: CATSDPTGGRWTGELFF. CDR3 coding DNA: TGTGCCACCAGTGATCCTACAGGGGGCCGATGGACCGGGGAGCTGTTTTTT.